The rows below give T cell receptor beta chains drawn from one sample of a study of T cells in Graves' hyperthyroidism and ophthalmopathy. TCRdb called the multiplex PCR reads again in MiXCR, with one record for every CDR3 protein. The sample has more than 500,000 distinct CDR3 sequences; 46% are singletons. The material sequenced was peripheral blood or thyroid tissue (not recorded which). The receptors come from an adult woman with Graves' disease, either hyperthyroidism or ophthalmopathy (not recorded which). CDR3s include the opening cysteine and the closing phenylalanine or tryptophan. The D gene is left open where the match is weak. Not all rows give a size; the values are once, few, many and, for expanded clones, a class.

abundance: -
j_gene: TRBJ2-2
v_gene: TRBV7-9
d_gene: -
CDR3nt: TGTGCCAGCAGCTCCTCGGGGCGCCAGCGCACCGGGGAGCTGTTTTTT
CDR3aa: CASSSSGRQRTGELFF

abundance: -
j_gene: TRBJ1-4
v_gene: TRBV7-8
d_gene: TRBD1
CDR3nt: TGTGCCAGCAGCTTAGGTCCATTGGGACAGGGGATGAGTGAAAAACTGTTTTTT
CDR3aa: CASSLGPLGQGMSEKLFF

abundance: -
j_gene: TRBJ2-7
v_gene: TRBV5-1
d_gene: -
CDR3nt: TGCGCCAGCAGCTTCAACCAGGGTACCTACGAGCAGTACTTC
CDR3aa: CASSFNQGTYEQYF

abundance: many
j_gene: TRBJ1-3
v_gene: TRBV12-3/TRBV12-4
d_gene: -
CDR3nt: TGTGCCAGCACCTCCTTATACAGCTTCTCTGGAAACACCATATATTTT
CDR3aa: CASTSLYSFSGNTIYF

abundance: many
j_gene: TRBJ2-7
v_gene: TRBV2
d_gene: TRBD2
CDR3nt: TGTGCCAGCAGGACGGGGACTAGCGGGTACGAGCAGTACTTC
CDR3aa: CASRTGTSGYEQYF

abundance: many
j_gene: TRBJ1-2
v_gene: TRBV7-8
d_gene: -
CDR3nt: TGTGCCAGCAGCTTAAGTACAGGGAACTATGGCTACACCTTC
CDR3aa: CASSLSTGNYGYTF

abundance: many
j_gene: TRBJ1-1
v_gene: TRBV12-3/TRBV12-4
d_gene: TRBD1
CDR3nt: TGTGCCAGCAGTTTTAACAGGGGCACTGAAGCTTTCTTT
CDR3aa: CASSFNRGTEAFF

abundance: many
j_gene: TRBJ1-1
v_gene: TRBV7-2
d_gene: -
CDR3nt: TGTGCCAGCAGCCAAATACTGAACACTGAAGCTTTCTTT
CDR3aa: CASSQILNTEAFF

abundance: few
j_gene: TRBJ1-1
v_gene: TRBV5-8
d_gene: -
CDR3nt: TGTGCCAGCAGCTTGTGGGGGTACACTGAAGCTTTCTTT
CDR3aa: CASSLWGYTEAFF

abundance: -
j_gene: TRBJ2-7
v_gene: TRBV6-4
d_gene: TRBD2
CDR3nt: TGTGCCAGCAGTCGACTAGCGGGAGGCGAGCAGTACTTC
CDR3aa: CASSRLAGGEQYF

abundance: -
j_gene: TRBJ1-6
v_gene: TRBV19
d_gene: -
CDR3nt: TGTGCCAGTAGTATCCGGGGGCCAGGAAATTCACCCCTCCACTTT
CDR3aa: CASSIRGPGNSPLHF

abundance: few
j_gene: TRBJ2-7
v_gene: TRBV29-1
d_gene: -
CDR3nt: TGCAGCGTGTTAGGGAGCCACTACGAGCAGTACTTC
CDR3aa: CSVLGSHYEQYF

abundance: many
j_gene: TRBJ2-5
v_gene: TRBV5-5
d_gene: TRBD1
CDR3nt: TGTGCCAGCAGTTCGGACAGGCAAGAGACCCAGTACTTC
CDR3aa: CASSSDRQETQYF

abundance: many
j_gene: TRBJ1-1
v_gene: TRBV19
d_gene: -
CDR3nt: TGTGCCAGTAGTATACAGGGAGGAGTCACTGAAGCTTTCTTT
CDR3aa: CASSIQGGVTEAFF

abundance: many
j_gene: TRBJ2-2
v_gene: TRBV2
d_gene: -
CDR3nt: TGTGCCAGCAGAGGATTAGGGGGGGAGAGCACCGGGGAGCTGTTTTTT
CDR3aa: CASRGLGGESTGELFF

abundance: many
j_gene: TRBJ2-7
v_gene: TRBV6-5
d_gene: TRBD2
CDR3nt: TGTGCCAGCAGATCCGGGACTAGCGGGGAGCAGTACTTC
CDR3aa: CASRSGTSGEQYF

abundance: -
j_gene: TRBJ2-7
v_gene: TRBV15
d_gene: TRBD1
CDR3nt: TGTGCCACCAGCCATTCCGGCCAGGGGGTAGGCTCCTACGAGCAGTACTTC
CDR3aa: CATSHSGQGVGSYEQYF

abundance: -
j_gene: TRBJ1-4
v_gene: TRBV10-3
d_gene: TRBD1
CDR3nt: TGTGCCATCAAAGGACAGGACAATGTAAAACTGTTTTTT
CDR3aa: CAIKGQDNVKLFF

abundance: many
j_gene: TRBJ2-7
v_gene: TRBV10-3
d_gene: -
CDR3nt: TGTGCCATCGGGACTTCCTCCTACGAGCAGTACTTC
CDR3aa: CAIGTSSYEQYF

abundance: -
j_gene: TRBJ1-1
v_gene: TRBV24-1
d_gene: -
CDR3nt: TGTGCCACCAGTAGCGCCTTCGGGGTCACTGAAGCTTTCTTT
CDR3aa: CATSSAFGVTEAFF

abundance: many
j_gene: TRBJ1-4
v_gene: TRBV6-2/TRBV6-3
d_gene: -
CDR3nt: TGTGCCAGCAGACATCCGTACAGGGATGGGGAAAAACTGTTTTTT
CDR3aa: CASRHPYRDGEKLFF

abundance: few
j_gene: TRBJ2-5
v_gene: TRBV27
d_gene: TRBD2
CDR3nt: TGTGCCAGCACCAAGACTAGCGGGTATCCACAAGAGACCCAGTACTTC
CDR3aa: CASTKTSGYPQETQYF

abundance: -
j_gene: TRBJ1-6
v_gene: TRBV10-3
d_gene: TRBD1
CDR3nt: TGTGCCATCAGGGGAGGACAGGGAAGATCACCCCTCCACTTT
CDR3aa: CAIRGGQGRSPLHF

abundance: -
j_gene: TRBJ1-4
v_gene: TRBV5-1
d_gene: -
CDR3nt: TGCGCCAGCAGCTACGGACAAACTAATGAAAAACTGTTTTTT
CDR3aa: CASSYGQTNEKLFF

abundance: many
j_gene: TRBJ1-4
v_gene: TRBV20-1
d_gene: -
CDR3nt: TGCAGTGCTAGAGATCCCGCAAATGAAAAACTGTTTTTT
CDR3aa: CSARDPANEKLFF

abundance: many
j_gene: TRBJ2-7
v_gene: TRBV11-1
d_gene: TRBD1
CDR3nt: TGTGCCAGCAGCGCCATGGACAGGCGGCCCTACGAGCAGTACTTC
CDR3aa: CASSAMDRRPYEQYF

abundance: -
j_gene: TRBJ1-2
v_gene: TRBV25-1
d_gene: -
CDR3nt: TGTGCCAGCAGTGAATATATTATCAGGAATTTCAACTATGGCTACACCTTC
CDR3aa: CASSEYIIRNFNYGYTF

abundance: many
j_gene: TRBJ1-1
v_gene: TRBV20-1
d_gene: -
CDR3nt: TGCAGTGCTAGAGATAAGGAAACTGAAGCTTTCTTT
CDR3aa: CSARDKETEAFF

abundance: many
j_gene: TRBJ2-6
v_gene: TRBV11-2
d_gene: -
CDR3nt: TGTGCCAGCAGCTTGGGGCTAGCGCTCCCCGGTACTTTC
CDR3aa: CASSLGLALPGTF

abundance: -
j_gene: TRBJ1-6
v_gene: TRBV2
d_gene: -
CDR3nt: TGTGCCAGCAGAACCTCCAGGCAAACAAATTCACCCCTCCACTTT
CDR3aa: CASRTSRQTNSPLHF

abundance: -
j_gene: TRBJ2-6
v_gene: TRBV2
d_gene: TRBD1
CDR3nt: TGTGCCAGCAGTGAAGGGGGGGGGACAGGGGTCTACGTCCTGACTTTC
CDR3aa: CASSEGGGTGVYVLTF

abundance: many
j_gene: TRBJ2-7
v_gene: TRBV7-8
d_gene: -
CDR3nt: TGTGCCAGCAGCCCGACTAGAAACGAGCAGTACTTC
CDR3aa: CASSPTRNEQYF

abundance: -
j_gene: TRBJ1-4
v_gene: TRBV4-1
d_gene: TRBD1
CDR3nt: TGCGCCAGCAGCCAAGGGGGGACAGGGAATAATGAAAAACTGTTTTTT
CDR3aa: CASSQGGTGNNEKLFF

abundance: -
j_gene: TRBJ1-5
v_gene: TRBV2
d_gene: -
CDR3nt: TGTGCCAGCAGTGTTCGTCAGAACAATCAGCCCCAGCATTTT
CDR3aa: CASSVRQNNQPQHF

abundance: -
j_gene: TRBJ1-6
v_gene: TRBV25-1
d_gene: -
CDR3nt: TGTGCCAGCTCCCAGGGAAGGGTGGAATCACCCCTCCACTTT
CDR3aa: CASSQGRVESPLHF

abundance: many
j_gene: TRBJ1-6
v_gene: TRBV29-1
d_gene: -
CDR3nt: TGCAGCGCCCCGCTAGCTCGCACCCTCCACTTT
CDR3aa: CSAPLARTLHF

abundance: few
j_gene: TRBJ1-2
v_gene: TRBV7-9
d_gene: -
CDR3nt: TGTGCCAGCAGCTCCACCGACTATGGCTACACCTTC
CDR3aa: CASSSTDYGYTF

abundance: -
j_gene: TRBJ2-2
v_gene: TRBV7-9
d_gene: -
CDR3nt: TGTGCCACCCGTTCCACCGGGGAGCTGTTTTTT
CDR3aa: CATRSTGELFF

abundance: many
j_gene: TRBJ1-1
v_gene: TRBV5-7
d_gene: -
CDR3nt: TGTGCCAGCAGCCCGGGACCGTTGAACACTGAAGCTTTCTTT
CDR3aa: CASSPGPLNTEAFF

abundance: few
j_gene: TRBJ2-7
v_gene: TRBV10-3
d_gene: -
CDR3nt: TGTGCCAGCAGTTTCCGAGGGTCCACCTACGAGCAGTACTTC
CDR3aa: CASSFRGSTYEQYF

abundance: -
j_gene: TRBJ1-2
v_gene: TRBV29-1
d_gene: -
CDR3nt: TGCACCGATAACGGGGTCAGGGGCTACACCTTC
CDR3aa: CTDNGVRGYTF

abundance: many
j_gene: TRBJ1-2
v_gene: TRBV7-9
d_gene: TRBD1
CDR3nt: TGTGCCAGCAGCCCGCAGGGGGCGGTCAACTATGGCTACACCTTC
CDR3aa: CASSPQGAVNYGYTF

abundance: once
j_gene: TRBJ2-7
v_gene: TRBV29-1
d_gene: -
CDR3nt: TGCAGCGTTGGACGGTTGGATTCCTACGAGCAGTACTTC
CDR3aa: CSVGRLDSYEQYF

abundance: once
j_gene: TRBJ1-5
v_gene: TRBV5-1
d_gene: TRBD1
CDR3nt: TGCGCCAGCAGCGCCTTACAGGGGGTCGGACAGCCCCAGCATTTT
CDR3aa: CASSALQGVGQPQHF

abundance: -
j_gene: TRBJ2-2
v_gene: TRBV10-3
d_gene: -
CDR3nt: TGTGACGAACTAGCCGGGGACGGGGAGCTGTTTTTT
CDR3aa: CDELAGDGELFF

abundance: many
j_gene: TRBJ2-5
v_gene: TRBV29-1
d_gene: -
CDR3nt: TGCAGCGTGACCAGGGGAATCGGGGAAGAGACCCAGTACTTC
CDR3aa: CSVTRGIGEETQYF

abundance: -
j_gene: TRBJ1-2
v_gene: TRBV6-2/TRBV6-3
d_gene: -
CDR3nt: TGTGCCAGCAGTTACTCGATAGCTCCTAACTATGGCTACACCTTC
CDR3aa: CASSYSIAPNYGYTF

abundance: few
j_gene: TRBJ2-7
v_gene: TRBV20-1
d_gene: -
CDR3nt: TGCAGTGCTGGGAGTGGGGTAGCCTACGAGCAGTACTTC
CDR3aa: CSAGSGVAYEQYF

abundance: few
j_gene: TRBJ2-7
v_gene: TRBV20-1
d_gene: -
CDR3nt: TGCAGTGCTAGGGCTAGGAACTACGAGCAGTACTTC
CDR3aa: CSARARNYEQYF

abundance: -
j_gene: TRBJ2-5
v_gene: TRBV20-1
d_gene: TRBD1
CDR3nt: TGCAGTGGCCTCAGGGGGTCGAACCAAGAGACCCAGTACTTC
CDR3aa: CSGLRGSNQETQYF

abundance: once
j_gene: TRBJ1-2
v_gene: TRBV19
d_gene: -
CDR3nt: TGTGCCAGCAATGCCGAGTATAGCAATCAGCCAGGGCCGGCGTTAGCTAACTATGGCTACACCTTC
CDR3aa: CASNAEYSNQPGPALANYGYTF

abundance: -
j_gene: TRBJ2-5
v_gene: TRBV25-1
d_gene: TRBD1
CDR3nt: TGTGCCAGCAGTCGTATGGGGACAGGGTGGGAGACCCAGTACTTC
CDR3aa: CASSRMGTGWETQYF

abundance: -
j_gene: TRBJ2-3
v_gene: TRBV7-2
d_gene: -
CDR3nt: TGCGCCAGCAGCCCCCAGCGGACGGGACGCACAGATACGCAGTATTTT
CDR3aa: CASSPQRTGRTDTQYF

abundance: many
j_gene: TRBJ2-7
v_gene: TRBV4-1
d_gene: -
CDR3nt: TGCGCCAGCAGCCAAGTCGACAATACCTACGAGCAGTACTTC
CDR3aa: CASSQVDNTYEQYF

abundance: few
j_gene: TRBJ2-2
v_gene: TRBV7-2
d_gene: TRBD1
CDR3nt: TGTGCCAGCAGCGTAGACAGGGTCCAAGTGCTGTTTTTT
CDR3aa: CASSVDRVQVLFF